These T cell receptor beta chains were read from a single sample in a study of T cell repertoires in cytomegalovirus infection. TCRdb called the reads again in MiXCR, with one record for every CDR3 protein. The table lists roughly 280,000 distinct CDR3 sequences, approximately 22% of them singletons. Their antigens remain unidentified. The sequenced sample was cultured PBMCs, obtained from culture after CMV antigen stimulation. The source of these receptors is a human donor in good health (CMV status not recorded). Some clones in this sample may be carry-over from other donors' samples. Each CDR3 is given with its conserved first and last residue. D genes are given only for firm matches. Clone sizes are given selectively: once, few, many, or a class where the clone is expanded.

many	TRBV6-1	TRBJ1-1	TRBD1	CASRREDRGRETEAFF	TGTGCCAGTCGACGTGAGGACAGGGGGCGCGAGACTGAAGCTTTCTTT
-	TRBV20-1	TRBJ2-3	TRBD1	CSARDHFKATGSTDTQYF	TGCAGTGCTAGGGACCACTTCAAAGCGACAGGGAGCACAGATACGCAGTATTTT
few	TRBV11-2	TRBJ2-1	-	CASSARTYNEQFF	TGTGCCAGCAGCGCCAGGACATACAATGAGCAGTTCTTC
many	TRBV4-3	TRBJ2-5	-	CASMCEETQYF	TGCGCCAGCATGTGTGAGGAGACCCAGTACTTC
few	TRBV12-3/TRBV12-4	TRBJ2-1	TRBD1	CASSPWTGSLIRNEQFF	TGTGCCAGCAGTCCCTGGACAGGGTCCCTCATACGCAATGAGCAGTTCTTC
few	TRBV4-1	TRBJ2-3	TRBD2	CASSQDLGLAGGTDTQYF	TGCGCCAGCAGCCAAGATCTTGGACTAGCGGGAGGCACAGATACGCAGTATTTT
few	TRBV28	TRBJ2-1	-	CASSLSGFSYNEQFF	TGTGCCAGCAGCCTTAGCGGTTTCTCCTACAATGAGCAGTTCTTC
-	TRBV6-2/TRBV6-3	TRBJ2-2	-	CASSYQIPAGELFF	TGTGCCAGCAGTTACCAGATCCCGGCCGGGGAGCTGTTTTTT
many	TRBV27	TRBJ1-1	-	CASSPGLNTEAFF	TGTGCCAGCAGCCCGGGATTGAACACTGAAGCTTTCTTT
few	TRBV7-9	TRBJ2-7	-	CASAQGGPLSYEQYF	TGTGCCAGCGCCCAGGGGGGACCCCTCTCCTACGAGCAGTACTTC
many	TRBV13	TRBJ2-2	TRBD1	CASSVQTGGGRTTGELFF	TGTGCCAGCAGCGTCCAAACAGGGGGCGGCCGGACCACCGGGGAGCTGTTTTTT
-	TRBV2	TRBJ2-1	TRBD2	CASTGTTYNEQFF	TGTGCCAGCACCGGGACTACATACAATGAGCAGTTCTTC
many	TRBV20-1	TRBJ1-2	-	CSARRVEMPHF	TGCAGTGCCAGACGGGTAGAAATGCCTCACTTC
many	TRBV7-2	TRBJ2-3	-	CASSLDRRTDTQYF	TGTGCCAGCAGCTTAGACAGACGCACAGATACGCAGTATTTT
few	TRBV4-1	TRBJ1-3	-	CASSQASSSGNTIYF	TGCGCCAGCAGCCAAGCCTCTAGCTCTGGAAACACCATATATTTT
-	TRBV7-2	TRBJ1-2	-	CASSLARGGHDYGYTF	TGTGCCAGCAGCTTAGCGAGGGGGGGTCACGACTATGGCTACACCTTC
-	TRBV6-5	TRBJ2-3	-	CASSYTLATDTQYF	TGTGCCAGCAGTTACACGCTAGCGACAGATACGCAGTATTTT
-	TRBV7-2	TRBJ2-1	-	CASSHVLNEQFF	TGTGCCAGCAGTCATGTTCTTAATGAGCAGTTCTTC
many	TRBV27	TRBJ1-1	-	CASSFLSGTEAFF	TGTGCCAGCAGTTTCCTCTCGGGTACTGAAGCTTTCTTT
few	TRBV7-9	TRBJ1-2	TRBD1	CASSATGDTYGYTF	TGTGCCAGCAGCGCCACAGGGGATACCTATGGCTACACCTTC
few	TRBV19	TRBJ1-2	-	CASSIVEGIYGYTF	TGTGCCAGTAGTATTGTGGAGGGAATCTATGGCTACACCTTC
medium-sized	TRBV7-2	TRBJ2-3	-	CASSFGGTDTQYF	TGTGCCAGCAGTTTCGGAGGCACAGATACGCAGTATTTT
many	TRBV7-2	TRBJ2-1	TRBD2	CASSRVTSGSFYNEQFF	TGTGCCAGCAGCAGAGTCACTAGCGGGAGTTTCTACAATGAGCAGTTCTTC
many	TRBV5-1	TRBJ2-3	TRBD1	CASSGGQGVADTQYF	TGCGCCAGCAGCGGAGGACAGGGAGTGGCAGATACGCAGTATTTT
many	TRBV7-2	TRBJ1-3	-	CASSTTIRIRGPGNTIYF	TGTGCCAGCAGCACCACGATCCGGATCAGGGGCCCTGGAAACACCATATATTTT
many	TRBV6-1	TRBJ2-3	TRBD1	CASSQDRVDTDTQYF	TGTGCCAGCAGTCAGGACAGGGTGGACACAGATACGCAGTATTTT
many	TRBV7-9	TRBJ2-1	-	CASSPQGPWQFF	TGTGCCAGCAGCCCCCAGGGCCCTTGGCAGTTCTTC
-	TRBV20-1	TRBJ1-5	-	CSARDRRGGYQPQHF	TGCAGTGCTAGAGATCGTAGGGGCGGATATCAGCCCCAGCATTTT
-	TRBV12-3/TRBV12-4	TRBJ2-1	TRBD2	CASSFGRTSAGSDQQFF	TGTGCCAGCAGTTTCGGAAGGACTAGCGCGGGTTCTGATCAGCAGTTCTTC
-	TRBV27	TRBJ1-5	-	CASSYSWNQPQHF	TGTGCCAGCAGTTACTCATGGAATCAGCCCCAGCATTTT
-	TRBV28	TRBJ1-2	TRBD1	CASSLSTYRGFHTF	TGTGCCAGCAGTTTGTCGACCTACAGGGGGTTCCACACCTTC
-	TRBV15	TRBJ2-7	TRBD2	CATSTGGLADYSYEQYF	TGTGCCACCAGCACGGGAGGACTAGCGGACTACTCCTACGAGCAGTACTTC
-	TRBV30	TRBJ2-1	-	CAWSDFNEQFF	TGTGCCTGGAGTGATTTCAATGAGCAGTTCTTC
-	TRBV5-4	TRBJ1-2	-	CASSTPLVDGYTF	TGTGCCAGCAGTACTCCGTTGGTGGATGGCTACACCTTC
many	TRBV7-9	TRBJ1-1	TRBD1	CASSLGTGGEAFF	TGTGCCAGCAGCCTAGGGACAGGGGGTGAAGCTTTCTTT
-	TRBV4-3	TRBJ2-1	-	CASSQGLSLSNEQFF	TGCGCCAGCAGCCAAGGTTTGAGCCTTTCCAATGAGCAGTTCTTC
few	TRBV19	TRBJ2-1	-	CASSTGRSTTYNEQFF	TGTGCCAGTAGTACGGGCAGAAGTACCACCTACAATGAGCAGTTCTTC
-	TRBV6-8	TRBJ2-1	TRBD2	CASSRLAGANEQFF	TGTGCCAGCAGTAGACTAGCGGGAGCCAATGAGCAGTTCTTC
-	TRBV29-1	TRBJ2-2	-	CSVDSGPNTGELFF	TGCAGCGTCGACTCAGGGCCGAACACCGGGGAGCTGTTTTTT
-	TRBV7-6	TRBJ2-1	TRBD2	CASSRMGGRDHEQFF	TGTGCCAGCAGCCGAATGGGGGGGAGAGATCATGAGCAGTTCTTC
many	TRBV10-3	TRBJ1-2	-	CAISPDSPYGYTF	TGTGCCATCAGTCCCGACAGTCCCTATGGCTACACCTTC
-	TRBV12-5	TRBJ2-4	-	CASGLFTGTKNIQYF	TGTGCTAGTGGTTTGTTCACCGGGACTAAAAACATTCAGTACTTC
many	TRBV7-2	TRBJ2-5	TRBD2	CASSSLAGAETQYF	TGTGCCAGCAGCTCATTAGCGGGAGCGGAGACCCAGTACTTC
few	TRBV5-1	TRBJ2-3	-	CASSRTTSLGTDTQYF	TGCGCCAGCAGCCGAACTACCTCACTTGGCACAGATACGCAGTATTTT
-	TRBV27	TRBJ2-3	-	CASSLNFDTQYF	TGTGCCAGCAGTTTAAATTTCGATACGCAGTATTTT
-	TRBV7-8	TRBJ2-1	TRBD1	CASSQSGQAWNEQFF	TGTGCCAGCAGCCAATCAGGACAGGCCTGGAATGAGCAGTTCTTC
-	TRBV15	TRBJ2-7	-	CATSSHSSYEQYF	TGTGCCACCAGCAGCCATAGCTCCTACGAGCAGTACTTC
-	TRBV6-1	TRBJ1-2	-	CASSEARVYGYTF	TGTGCCAGCAGTGAAGCAAGGGTCTATGGCTACACCTTC
many	TRBV7-2	TRBJ1-2	TRBD1	CASSLVPGGSGGYTF	TGTGCCAGCAGCTTAGTTCCAGGGGGCTCGGGTGGCTACACCTTC
-	TRBV12-3/TRBV12-4	TRBJ1-5	-	CASTQSEGQPQHF	TGTGCCAGCACCCAGAGCGAGGGTCAGCCCCAGCATTTT